The following is a T cell receptor beta chain sequence with its context. Its specificity is not known. The data are from a study of cytomegalovirus exposure and HLA in healthy donors. Study-wide context: The roughly 130 validation repertoires used the same platform as the 550 to 850 first-cohort repertoires (as reported by a later analysis). Study outcomes and limitations: The study recorded 160 or so TCR beta chains that were cytomegalovirus-associated. The majority of TCR sequences were rare, yet some public TCRs appeared in many donors.

The donors were members of the validation cohort, which comprised 120 subjects and was separate from the first cohort of 730 or so subjects. Some clones are missing from TCRdb's copy, which holds only in-frame ones; the method was immunoSEQ multiplex PCR. The sample shows about 130,000 clones, 85% to 90% of them seen only once. Trimming removed 4 bases from V and 5 bases from J; junction bases left unmatched: 5. CDR3 size: 15 residues. Germline values: CDR1 SGHRS, CDR2 YFSETQ. V gene TRBV5-1 combines with J gene TRBJ2-7; 14 nucleotides match TRBD2. Sequencing used PBMCs. The TCR originated in a woman between 25 and 40 years old in good health and CMV-seropositive. CDR3 protein: CASSLGLAGANEQYF. The DNA of the CDR3 is TGCGCCAGCAGCCTGGGACTAGCGGGGGCAAACGAGCAGTACTTC.